A selection of T cell receptor beta chains follows, all from one sample in a study of monozygotic twins with inflammatory bowel disease. TCRdb reanalyzed the 5' RACE reads and collapses them to one entry per CDR3 protein, without DNA. This sample's table has around 99,000 distinct CDR3 sequences. Input material: blood. These TCRs come from a human donor with ulcerative colitis or Crohn's disease, or a healthy co-twin of an affected twin (not recorded which). Both conserved end residues are part of each CDR3.

V gene,J gene,CDR3 protein
TRBV20-1,TRBJ1-1,CSARDQVGGSTEAFF
TRBV10-3,TRBJ2-1,CAIRPPKGNEQFF
TRBV7-2,TRBJ2-5,CASSLWIAGEETQYF
TRBV18,TRBJ1-4,CASSRPGQGGEKLFF
TRBV5-1,TRBJ1-1,CASSAAQGWNTEAFF
TRBV6-5,TRBJ1-4,CASSYSIRGPGGPEKLFF
TRBV29-1,TRBJ1-1,CSVKGGWGMNTEAFF
TRBV4-3,TRBJ1-2,CASSQEGSGNYGYTF
TRBV27,TRBJ2-3,CASSLINRAGTDTQYF
TRBV3-1,TRBJ1-6,CASSREGAYNSPLHF
TRBV6-2/TRBV6-3,TRBJ2-7,CASSPDSFETTSYEQYF
TRBV28,TRBJ2-1,CASSQGQLNNEQFF
TRBV5-1,TRBJ1-1,CASSLAEGTEAFF
TRBV20-1,TRBJ2-3,CSASLASGSTDTQYF
TRBV20-1,TRBJ1-5,CSARRGGTQHF
TRBV7-3,TRBJ1-1,CASSLDPENTEAFF
TRBV5-1,TRBJ1-5,CASSLDRWDQPQHF
TRBV28,TRBJ1-3,CASSPQDRGNTIYF
TRBV4-3,TRBJ2-1,CASSQEAPFLSSYNEQFF
TRBV20-1,TRBJ2-5,CSARPGWGQETQYF
TRBV9,TRBJ2-1,CASSVSGPREQFF
TRBV9,TRBJ2-1,CASSEGLAGLGYEQFF
TRBV28,TRBJ2-3,CASSLWVTDTQYF
TRBV4-1,TRBJ1-4,CASSSRGGVEKLFF
TRBV7-2,TRBJ2-5,CASSLARGRETQYF
TRBV3-1,TRBJ2-6,CASSQDWGLGSGANVLTF